The next 13 T cell receptor beta chains were all read from a single sample in a study of blood T cells in healthy people across ages. Together with a sample-barcoded 5' primer, a J-beta primer mix was included in a second PCR lasting 7 to 11 cycles. TCRdb re-called the 5' RACE reads with MiXCR, one entry per CDR3 protein. The sample holds more than 650,000 distinct CDR3 sequences; 53% are singletons and the top ten take approximately 41%. The specimen was blood. Receptor source: a man older than 75 in good health.

This clonotype was seen a few times. The chain links TRBV9 to TRBJ1-2, with D perhaps matching TRBD1 (6 bases). The CDR3 spans 15 residues. V lost 0 bases and J lost 5, with 14 bases in between. Germline V gene data show CDR1 as SGDLS and CDR2 as YYNGEE. CDR3 coding DNA: TGTGCCAGCAGCGTAGCGAGGGGGGGCGCTTATGGCTACACCTTC. Its protein is CASSVARGGAYGYTF.

Concerning this clonotype: One end of the junction is discordant with germline, which a read error may explain. The rearrangement joins TRBV20-1 to TRBJ2-1, with D uncertain. From germline, CDR1 is DFQATT and CDR2 SNEGSKA (reference sequence). This CDR3 has 11 residues. This chain's CDR3 is CSAPYGNGQFF. The CDR3 region has the DNA TGCAGTGCCCCCTATGGCAATGGGCAGTTCTTC.

The sample holds a few counts of this clonotype. The chain recombines TRBV4-1 with TRBJ2-5; D call uncertain. Trimming removed 1 base from V and 4 bases from J, with 16 bases in between. The CDR3 contains 16 residues. The germline gives CDR1 MGHRA, CDR2 YSYEKL. CDR3 region: CASSQGALPRSETQYF. The CDR3 DNA is TGCGCCAGCAGCCAAGGGGCCCTACCCAGATCAGAGACCCAGTACTTC.

This clonotype was observed a handful of times. The rearrangement links TRBV29-1 to TRBJ2-1; 10 bases are shared with TRBD2. The CDR3 is made up of 14 amino acids. With 6 bases clipped from V and 9 bases from J, the junction kept 11 bases outside the gene matches. Germline loops: CDR1 SQVTM, CDR2 ANQGSEA. The CDR3 protein is CSVEALAGAGEQFF. In DNA form, the CDR3 reads TGCAGCGTCGAGGCGCTAGCGGGAGCCGGTGAGCAGTTCTTC.

This chain joins TRBV27 and TRBJ2-6; D remains ambiguous. The CDR3 sequence is 15 residues long. V lost 5 bases and J 0 bases, leaving 8 bases between the germline ends. CDR1 is MNHEY and CDR2 is SMNVEV in the germline V gene (reference sequence). DNA for the CDR3: TGTGCCAGCAGTCCCCTCCGCTCTGGGGCCAACGTCCTGACTTTC. Residues: CASSPLRSGANVLTF.

This clonotype has more than one count but fewer than ten. V usage is TRBV3-1 and J usage is TRBJ2-3; TRBD2 agrees at 8 bases. Germline CDR1 LGHDT, CDR2 YNNKEL (reference sequence). V trimming: 4 bases; J trimming: 14 bases; junction bases outside the gene matches: 17. The CDR3 is 15 amino acids. The CDR3: CASSPPGLENRYAYF. CDR3 nucleotides: TGTGCCAGCAGCCCGCCGGGACTAGAGAACAGATACGCGTATTTT.

This clonotype was picked up one time. The rearrangement links TRBV2 to TRBJ2-5; 7 bases match TRBD1. The DNA end is a closer match to TRBJ2-7, so the J assignment may be wrong. Per germline, CDR1 SNHLY and CDR2 FYNNEI. The CDR3 is 14 residues long. The CDR3 DNA reads TGTGCCAGCAGTGAAGGGGTAGCAGGGGGCGAGCAGTACTTC. Its translation is CASSEGVAGGEQYF.

The chain uses TRBV5-5 and TRBJ2-7; no firm D call. The CDR3 runs 14 residues. Germline V gene data show CDR1 as SGHKS and CDR2 as YYEKEE (reference sequence). V was trimmed by 0 bases and J by 5 bases, leaving 12 bases between them. In DNA, the CDR3 is TGTGCCAGCAGCTTGGCCGGGCCGGCCGACGAGCAGTACTTC. Amino acid sequence: CASSLAGPADEQYF.

This chain connects TRBV2 to TRBJ2-2; no firm D call. The CDR3 length is 14 residues. Between the trimmed V and J ends, which lost 5 bases and 6 bases, there was a span of 13 bases. Germline values: CDR1 SNHLY, CDR2 FYNNEI. The CDR3 spells CASSPWTSAGELFF. For the CDR3, the DNA is TGTGCCAGCAGTCCTTGGACCTCCGCCGGGGAGCTGTTTTTT.

J is TRBJ2-7 and V is TRBV6-5; 8 bases align to TRBD1. This CDR3 has 15 amino acids. With 5 bases clipped from V and 3 bases from J, the junction kept 9 bases outside the gene matches. Looked up from germline, CDR1 is MNHEY and CDR2 is SVGAGI. The CDR3 loop reads CASSTPGGSRYEQYF. The CDR3 DNA follows: TGTGCCAGCAGTACCCCAGGGGGCTCCCGCTACGAGCAGTACTTC.

This clonotype appeared a few times. The chain employs TRBV7-2 and TRBJ2-3; TRBD2 matches at 9 bases. There are 16 residues in the CDR3. Germline assignment: CDR1 SGHTA and CDR2 FQGNSA. With V trimmed by 4 bases and J by 6 bases, 11 bases remained unmatched. CDR3 nucleotides: TGTGCCAGCAGCTCCCAAGGGGCGGGAGGGTTGGATACGCAGTATTTT. As protein: CASSSQGAGGLDTQYF.

The chain joins TRBV20-1 to TRBJ2-1, with 11 bases that match TRBD2. Trimming took 3 bases from V and 8 from J; bases not matched to a gene: 12. CDR1 is DFQATT, CDR2 SNEGSKA, per germline (reference sequence). The CDR3 has 16 amino acids. CDR3 coding DNA: TGCAGTGCTAGGCCACTCAAGGGACTAGCGGTGGATGAGCAGTTCTTC. It is translated as CSARPLKGLAVDEQFF.

This clonotype was recorded a few times. The chain combines TRBV9 with TRBJ2-1, with TRBD2 matching 11 bases. The germline CDR1 and CDR2 sequences are SGDLS and YYNGEE. V was clipped by 2 bases and J by 4 bases; unmatched bases: 5. CDR3 length: 16 amino acids. CDR3 in DNA: TGTGCCAGCAGCGTGTCTGGGACTAGCGGATACAATGAGCAGTTCTTC. Its protein is CASSVSGTSGYNEQFF.